This entry lists 27 T cell receptor beta chains sequenced from one sample in a study of shared T cell receptors in the human thymus. Assay: immunoSEQ multiplex PCR; the TCRdb copy retains only in-frame clones and omits some. Of about 710,000 clones in the sample, approximately 89% were seen once. This sample was also put to use in a study of human thymus T cells.

The sample taken for sequencing was thymocytes. These receptors all stem from a boy younger than two with a congenital heart defect.

J is TRBJ2-4 and V is TRBV4-3, with 8 bases that match TRBD1. J was trimmed by 7 bases and V by 1 base; bases with no gene match: 9. The CDR3 loop spans 16 amino acids. The germline V gene has CDR1 LGHNA and CDR2 YSLEER. CDR3 in amino acids: CASSQVLQGALNIQYF. The CDR3 region has the DNA TGCGCCAGCAGCCAAGTCCTCCAGGGGGCGCTGAACATTCAGTACTTC.

This clone was recorded once. Other nucleotide sequences in the sample specify the same CDR3. This chain joins TRBV27 and TRBJ1-1; D perhaps matches TRBD1 (5 bases). The length of the CDR3 is 13 residues. V lost 0 bases and J lost 5, with 7 bases in between. The germline gives CDR1 MNHEY, CDR2 SMNVEV (reference sequence). CDR3 region: CASSLSGGTEAFF. CDR3 DNA: TGTGCCAGCAGTTTATCTGGGGGGACTGAAGCTTTCTTT.

The chain employs TRBV4-2 and TRBJ2-3; TRBD2 matches at 8 bases. Germline-derived CDR1 and CDR2 are LGHNA and YNFKEQ. V shed 0 bases and J 3 bases; nucleotides not matched to a gene: 2. This CDR3 region has 15 residues. The CDR3: CASSQDRGGTDTQYF. For the CDR3, the DNA is TGTGCCAGCAGCCAAGATCGGGGGGGGACAGATACGCAGTATTTT.

V and J are TRBV5-1 and TRBJ2-1; 9 nucleotides align to TRBD2. The CDR3 spans 13 residues. Trimming at V came to 6 bases and at J to 11 bases, leaving 9 bases not matched to a gene. Germline CDR1 and CDR2: SGHRS and YFSETQ. This CDR3 is CASNEGTSHQQFF. CDR3 sequence (DNA): TGCGCCAGCAACGAAGGGACTAGCCATCAGCAGTTCTTC.

The chain couples TRBV27 to TRBJ2-7, with a weak D call TRBD1 (7 bases). Germline values: CDR1 MNHEY, CDR2 SMNVEV (reference sequence). The CDR3 length is 16 residues. The germline V and J ends were trimmed by 6 bases and 4 bases, with 22 bases remaining between them. The CDR3 sequence: CASSPEGGQLPYEQYF. CDR3 sequence (DNA): TGTGCCAGCAGCCCGGAGGGGGGACAGCTGCCGTACGAGCAGTACTTC.

This chain uses TRBV7-2 with TRBJ1-2; 9 positions match TRBD1. J lost 4 bases, V lost 0 bases, and 12 bases had no gene match. CDR3 length: 18 amino acids. The germline gives CDR1 SGHTA, CDR2 FQGNSA. The chain's CDR3 is CASSLALTGGAELYGYTF. The CDR3 DNA is TGTGCCAGCAGCTTAGCGCTGACAGGGGGAGCGGAGCTCTATGGCTACACCTTC.

This chain uses TRBV28 with TRBJ2-6; the D is unclear. V shed 5 bases and J shed 2 bases, with 4 bases lying between them. Germline loops: CDR1 MDHEN, CDR2 SYDVKM. The CDR3 has 13 residues. The CDR3 region is CASSTPGANVLTF. As DNA, the CDR3 is TGTGCCAGCAGTACTCCTGGGGCCAACGTCCTGACTTTC. Full variable domain (missing parts from reference TRBV28 and TRBJ2-6): DVKVTQSSRYLVKRTGEKVFLECVQDMDHENMFWYRQDPGLGLRLIYFSYDVKMKEKGDIPEGYSVSREKKERFSLILESASTNQTSMYLCASSTPGANVLTFGAGSRLTVL.

The chain has TRBV9 and TRBJ2-5; 8 bases map to TRBD2. V lost 4 bases, J lost 1 base, and 6 bases stayed unmatched. Germline CDR1 reads SGDLS; CDR2 reads YYNGEE. CDR3 length equals 15 residues. CDR3 loop: CASSPRGGFQETQYF. The CDR3 coding sequence is TGTGCCAGCAGCCCCCGGGGGGGGTTCCAAGAGACCCAGTACTTC.

The rearrangement joins TRBV5-8 to TRBJ2-5, with 10 bases matching TRBD1. CDR1 SGHTS and CDR2 YDEGEE come from the germline V gene. With 5 bases clipped from V and 3 bases from J, the junction kept 7 bases outside the gene matches. The CDR3 totals 15 residues. Written as DNA, the CDR3 is TGTGCCAGCAGTTCTCAGGACAGGGGGGAAGAGACCCAGTACTTC. Its translation is CASSSQDRGEETQYF.

This chain uses TRBV2 with TRBJ1-4; D gene uncertain. The CDR3 sequence is 13 residues long. Per the germline V gene, CDR1 is SNHLY and CDR2 is FYNNEI. V was shortened by 2 bases and J by 5 bases, with 6 bases between the two germline ends. In DNA, the CDR3 is TGTGCCAGCAGTGAACCGGGGAATGAAAAACTGTTTTTT. It yields the protein CASSEPGNEKLFF.

The chain combines TRBV7-2 with TRBJ2-2, with D maybe TRBD1 (6 bases). Germline V gives CDR1 SGHTA, CDR2 FQGNSA. This CDR3 is 16 amino acids long. The V end was cut by 1 base, the J end by 0 bases, with 9 bases between. The CDR3 is CASSLGQGPNTGELFF. CDR3 nucleotides: TGTGCCAGCAGCTTAGGGCAGGGGCCGAACACCGGGGAGCTGTTTTTT.

The CDR3 DNA is TGTGCCTGGAAATCAGAAGACACTGAAGCTTTCTTT. It codes for CAWKSEDTEAFF. The chain employs TRBV30 and TRBJ1-1, with D unresolved. V was cut by 4 bases and J by 3 bases, with 9 bases left in between. Per the germline V gene, CDR1 is GTSNPN and CDR2 is SVGIG (reference sequence). CDR3 length: 12 amino acids.

The chain combines TRBV27 with TRBJ2-3, with 7 bases fitting TRBD2. Per germline, CDR1 MNHEY and CDR2 SMNVEV (reference sequence). J lost 8 bases, V lost 8 bases, and 10 bases had no gene match. The CDR3 contains 13 residues. CDR3 in amino acids: CASATSTGGTQYF. The CDR3 region has the DNA TGTGCCAGCGCCACTTCTACGGGAGGTACGCAGTATTTT.

This clone was found once. This sequence joins TRBV6-4 and TRBJ1-6, with D perhaps matching TRBD1 (5 bases). CDR3 size: 13 residues. Germline CDR1 is MRHNA and CDR2 is SNTAGT. Trimming took 6 bases from V and 5 from J, leaving 8 bases between them. CDR3 coding DNA: TGTGCCAGCAGGGGGCATAATAATTCACCCCTCCACTTT. Protein product: CASRGHNNSPLHF.

The chain recombines TRBV5-1 with TRBJ1-1, with D possibly TRBD1 on 6 matching bases. The germline V gene encodes CDR1 SGHRS and CDR2 YFSETQ. V was trimmed by 3 bases and J by 1 base, leaving 13 bases between them. The CDR3 sequence is 15 residues long. In nucleotides, the CDR3 is TGCGCCAGCAGCTGGTCGGGACAATCGAACACTGAAGCTTTCTTT. Its translation: CASSWSGQSNTEAFF.

This clone appeared a few times. The gene calls are TRBV14 and TRBJ2-5; TRBD1 is a possible D gene (5 bases). CDR3 length: 15 residues. Looked up from germline, CDR1 is SGHDN and CDR2 is FVKESK. V lost 4 bases and J lost 1, with 13 bases in between. The CDR3 is CASSRKTDSQETQYF. Written as DNA, the CDR3 is TGTGCCAGCAGCCGAAAGACAGACAGCCAAGAGACCCAGTACTTC.

V gene TRBV6-6 combines with J gene TRBJ2-3; the match to TRBD1 covers 7 bases. V gave up 6 bases and J gave up 0 bases; unmatched junction bases: 3. Germline values: CDR1 MNHNY, CDR2 SVGAGI (reference sequence). The CDR3 sequence is 14 residues long. CDR3: CASRDRDSTDTQYF. The CDR3 DNA reads TGTGCCAGCAGAGACAGGGACAGCACAGATACGCAGTATTTT.

The chain joins TRBV4-1 to TRBJ2-1; TRBD2 agrees at 10 bases. The V gene's germline CDR1 is MGHRA and CDR2 YSYEKL. The CDR3 runs 15 residues. V dropped 5 bases and J dropped 3; count of bases not matched to a gene: 4. CDR3 protein: CASSYLAGDYNEQFF. CDR3 nucleotides: TGCGCCAGCAGCTATCTAGCGGGAGACTACAATGAGCAGTTCTTC.

The chain joins TRBV30 to TRBJ2-1, with D possibly TRBD2 on 7 matching bases. The CDR3 runs 15 residues. V lost 0 bases, J lost 3 bases, and 12 bases lay in between. CDR1 GTSNPN and CDR2 SVGIG come from the germline V gene (reference sequence). The CDR3 spells CAWSVNGGHYNEQFF. DNA for the CDR3: TGTGCCTGGAGTGTCAACGGGGGGCACTACAATGAGCAGTTCTTC.

This chain links TRBV28 with TRBJ2-5, with 10 bases aligning to TRBD2. The V gene's germline CDR1 is MDHEN and CDR2 SYDVKM. The CDR3 length is 16 residues. Trimming took 5 bases from V and 4 from J; bases not matched to a gene: 10. The CDR3 protein is CASSGLAGADRETQYF. The CDR3 DNA follows: TGTGCCAGCAGTGGGCTAGCGGGAGCGGATCGAGAGACCCAGTACTTC. Variable domain in full (rest from reference TRBV28 and TRBJ2-5): DVKVTQSSRYLVKRTGEKVFLECVQDMDHENMFWYRQDPGLGLRLIYFSYDVKMKEKGDIPEGYSVSREKKERFSLILESASTNQTSMYLCASSGLAGADRETQYFGPGTRLLVL.

The CDR3 region is CASKGAYEQYF. The CDR3 nucleotides are TGTGCCAGCAAGGGGGCGTACGAGCAGTACTTC. The chain uses TRBV27 and TRBJ2-7, with TRBD1 matching over 7 bases. This CDR3 has 11 amino acids. The V gene end was trimmed by 7 bases and the J gene end by 4 bases; junction bases not matched to a gene: 1. Germline V gives CDR1 MNHEY, CDR2 SMNVEV (reference sequence).

The rearrangement joins TRBV2 to TRBJ2-7; D is perhaps TRBD1 (6 bases). The CDR3 contains 13 residues. Trimming pared 5 bases from V and 0 bases from J, leaving 8 bases between. The germline V gene encodes CDR1 SNHLY and CDR2 FYNNEI. The CDR3 is CASSTGSSYEQYF. For the CDR3, the DNA is TGTGCCAGCAGTACAGGGAGCTCCTACGAGCAGTACTTC.

The table lists this clone with a count of one. For the CDR3, the DNA is TGTGCCAGCAGTCCGCTCGGGAGGGAACAAGAGACCCAGTACTTC. Amino acid sequence: CASSPLGREQETQYF. V usage is TRBV28 and J usage is TRBJ2-5, with 8 bases that match TRBD2. The germline CDR1 and CDR2 sequences are MDHEN and SYDVKM. This CDR3 region has 15 residues. Trimming cost V 5 bases and J 2 bases; bases outside gene matches: 7.

The chain joins TRBV6-1 to TRBJ1-1; D gene ambiguous. V shed 5 bases and J shed 2 bases, with 15 bases lying between them. CDR3 length equals 15 residues. Germline CDR1 and CDR2: MNHNS and SASEGT. The CDR3 DNA is TGTGCCAGCAGTACACCCGGAGGAGGAAACACTGAAGCTTTCTTT. It is translated as CASSTPGGGNTEAFF.

V is TRBV7-2 and J is TRBJ1-1, with D possibly TRBD1 on 5 matching bases. Germline V gene data show CDR1 as SGHTA and CDR2 as FQGNSA. The CDR3 spans 15 residues. The V and J ends lost 3 bases and 4 bases respectively, with 15 bases between them. This chain's CDR3 is CASSLGPNPGTEAFF. For the CDR3, the DNA is TGTGCCAGCAGCTTGGGGCCAAACCCGGGCACTGAAGCTTTCTTT.

The V call is TRBV30, the J call TRBJ2-1; TRBD2 might be the D (6 bases). The V end lost 2 bases, the J end lost 5 bases, and 28 bases lay between the germline ends. Germline CDR1 GTSNPN, CDR2 SVGIG (reference sequence). There are 19 residues in the CDR3. CDR3 in DNA: TGTGCCTGGAGTTGGCGCTATCTACGAAGGCTTCCGGGAGACAATGAGCAGTTCTTC. This translates into CAWSWRYLRRLPGDNEQFF.

The rearrangement joins TRBV4-1 to TRBJ2-2, with 11 bases fitting TRBD2. V was clipped by 0 bases and J by 6 bases; unmatched bases: 21. Germline assignment: CDR1 MGHRA and CDR2 YSYEKL. The CDR3 is made up of 22 amino acids. In DNA form, the CDR3 reads TGCGCCAGCAGCCAAGAAGGGACAGGGAATACAACCGGGACTAGCGGTTCCGGGGAGCTGTTTTTT. It is translated as CASSQEGTGNTTGTSGSGELFF.